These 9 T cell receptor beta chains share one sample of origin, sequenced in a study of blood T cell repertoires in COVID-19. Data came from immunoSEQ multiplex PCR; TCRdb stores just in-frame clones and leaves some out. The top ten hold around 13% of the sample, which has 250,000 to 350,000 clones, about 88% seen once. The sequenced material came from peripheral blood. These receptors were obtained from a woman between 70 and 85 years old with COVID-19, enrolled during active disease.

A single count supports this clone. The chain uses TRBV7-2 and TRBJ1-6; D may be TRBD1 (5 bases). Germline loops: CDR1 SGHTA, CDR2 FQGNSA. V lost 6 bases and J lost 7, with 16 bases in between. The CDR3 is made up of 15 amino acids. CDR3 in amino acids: CASSSAPGMNSPLHF. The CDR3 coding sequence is TGTGCCAGCAGTTCAGCTCCAGGGATGAATTCACCCCTCCACTTT.

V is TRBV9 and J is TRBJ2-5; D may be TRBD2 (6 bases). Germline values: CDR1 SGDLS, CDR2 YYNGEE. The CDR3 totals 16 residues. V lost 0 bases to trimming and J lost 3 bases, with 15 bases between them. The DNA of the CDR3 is TGTGCCAGCAGCGTAGCTACGGGACTCCAGGAAGAGACCCAGTACTTC. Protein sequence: CASSVATGLQEETQYF.

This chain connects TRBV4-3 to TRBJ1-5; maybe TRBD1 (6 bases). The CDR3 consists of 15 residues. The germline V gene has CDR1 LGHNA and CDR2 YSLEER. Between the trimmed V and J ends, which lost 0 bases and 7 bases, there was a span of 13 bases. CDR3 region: CASSQDPGVEQPQHF. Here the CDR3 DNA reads TGCGCCAGCAGCCAAGATCCAGGGGTGGAACAGCCCCAGCATTTT.

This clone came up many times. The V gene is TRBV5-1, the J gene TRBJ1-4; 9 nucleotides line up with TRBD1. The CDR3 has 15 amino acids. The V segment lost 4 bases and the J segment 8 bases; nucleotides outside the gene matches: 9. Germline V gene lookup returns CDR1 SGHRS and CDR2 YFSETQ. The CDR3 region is CASSPSQGAGEKLFF. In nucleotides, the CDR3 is TGCGCCAGCAGCCCGTCACAGGGGGCGGGGGAAAAACTGTTTTTT.

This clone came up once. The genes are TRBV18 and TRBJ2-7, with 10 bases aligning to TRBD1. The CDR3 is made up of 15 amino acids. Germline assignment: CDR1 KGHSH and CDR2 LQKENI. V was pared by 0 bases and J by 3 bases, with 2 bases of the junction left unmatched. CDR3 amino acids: CASSPPGQGVYEQYF. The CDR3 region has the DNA TGTGCCAGCTCACCACCAGGACAGGGGGTCTACGAGCAGTACTTC.

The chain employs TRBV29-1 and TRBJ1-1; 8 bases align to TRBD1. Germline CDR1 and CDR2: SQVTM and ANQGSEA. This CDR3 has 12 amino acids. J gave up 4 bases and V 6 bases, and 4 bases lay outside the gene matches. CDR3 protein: CSVRQGFTEAFF. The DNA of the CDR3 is TGCAGCGTAAGACAGGGGTTCACTGAAGCTTTCTTT.

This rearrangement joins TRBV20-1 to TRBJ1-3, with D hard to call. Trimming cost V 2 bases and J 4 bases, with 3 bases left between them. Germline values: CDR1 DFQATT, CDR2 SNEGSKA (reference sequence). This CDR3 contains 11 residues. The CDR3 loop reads CSARQGNTIYF. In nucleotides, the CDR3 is TGCAGTGCTAGACAGGGAAACACCATATATTTT.

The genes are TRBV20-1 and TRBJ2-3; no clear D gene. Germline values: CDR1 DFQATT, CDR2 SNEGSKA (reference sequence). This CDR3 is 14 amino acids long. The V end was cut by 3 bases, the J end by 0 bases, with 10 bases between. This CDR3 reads CSASPVYSTDTQYF. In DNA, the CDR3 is TGCAGTGCTAGTCCGGTATATAGCACAGATACGCAGTATTTT.

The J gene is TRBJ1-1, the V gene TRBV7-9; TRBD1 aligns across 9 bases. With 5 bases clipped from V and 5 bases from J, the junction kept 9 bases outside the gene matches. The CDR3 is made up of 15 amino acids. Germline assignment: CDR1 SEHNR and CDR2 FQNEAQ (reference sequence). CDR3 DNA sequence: TGTGCCAGCAGCCCGCCGGGACAGGGTAGTACTGAAGCTTTCTTT. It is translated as CASSPPGQGSTEAFF.